This T cell receptor (beta chain) originates from a study of blood T cell repertoires in COVID-19. In the study overall: Nucleic acid was either cDNA or gDNA, and it came from T cells, B-cell-depleted T cells, or PBMCs.

V gave up 6 bases and J gave up 0 bases; unmatched junction bases: 9. Looked up from germline, CDR1 is LGHDT and CDR2 is YNNKEL (reference sequence). CDR3 size: 19 residues. Generated by immunoSEQ multiplex PCR, the TCRdb table keeps only in-frame clones and is missing some. This table has hundreds of thousands of clones, 85% to 90% appearing once. The count of this clone is one. This chain uses TRBV3-1 (or the pseudogene TRBV3-2) with TRBJ2-1; 15 positions agree with TRBD2. The clonotype originates from a woman aged 55-70 years in a cohort exposed to, infected with or recovered from COVID-19 (not recorded which). Sequencing was performed on PBMCs or T cells enriched from blood (not recorded which). CDR3 protein: CASRKGLAGGEGSYNEQFF. The DNA for the CDR3 is TGTGCCAGCAGAAAGGGACTAGCGGGAGGAGAGGGCTCCTACAATGAGCAGTTCTTC.